One sample yielded the 32 T cell receptor beta chains listed below, sequenced in a study of PD-1 blockade in classical Hodgkin lymphoma. Generated by immunoSEQ multiplex PCR, the TCRdb table keeps only in-frame clones and is missing some. The table has around 45,000 clones, roughly 78% seen once; the top ten hold approximately 3%. The patients all showed relapse after autologous stem cell transplantation, while their brentuximab vedotin exposure varied. The sample was peripheral blood mononuclear cells (PBMCs), taken before the second cycle of nivolumab. The receptors shown here come from a human donor with classical Hodgkin lymphoma.

The chain couples TRBV10-3 to TRBJ1-2; D is unclear. The CDR3 totals 14 residues. The germline CDR1 and CDR2 sequences are ENHRY and SYGVKD. V lost 0 bases, J lost 6 bases, and 11 bases lay in between. CDR3: CAISESREDHGYTF. DNA of the CDR3: TGTGCCATCAGTGAGTCGAGGGAGGACCATGGCTACACCTTC.

The chain is built from TRBV6-1 and TRBJ2-7, with no clear D. Germline V CDR1 and CDR2: MNHNS, SASEGT. The CDR3 loop spans 14 amino acids. The V end was cut by 10 bases, the J end by 5 bases, with 21 bases between. This CDR3 is CAIEGETNINEQYF. The CDR3 DNA reads as TGTGCCATAGAAGGCGAGACAAATATCAACGAGCAGTACTTC.

This rearrangement joins TRBV7-3 to TRBJ1-2; D is possibly TRBD1 (5 bases). Trimming stripped 7 bases from V and 6 bases from J, with 18 bases between. Germline V gene data show CDR1 as SGHTA and CDR2 as FQGTGA. CDR3 length equals 14 residues. For the CDR3, the DNA is TGTGCCAGCACCGGGGACGCCGCCCAAGATGGCTACACCTTC. Protein sequence: CASTGDAAQDGYTF.

V is TRBV7-3 and J is TRBJ2-2, with TRBD1 identical over 8 bases. Germline V lookup: CDR1 SGHTA, CDR2 FQGTGA. The CDR3 has 17 residues. Trimming took 0 bases from V and 5 from J; bases not matched to a gene: 8. The CDR3, as DNA: TGTGCCAGCAGCTTAACTCCCACCGGACAGGGAACCGGGGAGCTGTTTTTT. Protein: CASSLTPTGQGTGELFF.

V and J are TRBV5-8 and TRBJ1-3; D ambiguous. V lost 4 bases, J lost 4 bases, and 9 bases lay in between. The CDR3 sequence is 13 residues long. The germline V gene has CDR1 SGHTS and CDR2 YDEGEE. The CDR3 nucleotides read TGTGCCAGCAGCCTGGTAGGGGGAAACACCATATATTTT. This sequence encodes CASSLVGGNTIYF.

J is TRBJ2-5 and V is TRBV7-9; the D is unclear. The CDR3 is 13 residues long. Trimming cost V 5 bases and J 1 base, with 8 bases left between them. The germline V gene encodes CDR1 SEHNR and CDR2 FQNEAQ (reference sequence). The chain's CDR3 is CASSPAAQETQYF. CDR3 nucleotides: TGTGCCAGCAGCCCCGCGGCCCAAGAGACCCAGTACTTC.

The rearrangement uses TRBV7-6 and TRBJ2-1, with TRBD2 as a possible D gene (6 bases). V lost 6 bases to trimming and J lost 10 bases, with 34 bases between them. This CDR3 has 19 amino acids. Germline-derived CDR1 and CDR2 are SGHVS and FNYEAQ. CDR3 in amino acids: CASSSGLINQNPMRVEQFF. CDR3 sequence (DNA): TGTGCCAGCAGTAGCGGACTGATAAACCAAAATCCAATGCGGGTAGAGCAGTTCTTC.

This clone appeared a single time. V usage is TRBV4-1 and J usage is TRBJ2-7, with 7 bases fitting TRBD2. This CDR3 is built from 13 residues. V lost 1 base, J lost 7 bases, and 4 bases stayed unmatched. The V gene's germline CDR1 is MGHRA and CDR2 YSYEKL. The CDR3 DNA reads TGCGCCAGCAGCCAAGTGGGGGGGGGAGAGCAGTACTTC. This codes for CASSQVGGGEQYF.

The chain recombines TRBV11-2 with TRBJ2-7; D unresolved. This CDR3 comprises 14 residues. Germline V CDR1 and CDR2: SGHAT, FQNNGV. V was trimmed by 3 bases and J by 1 base, leaving 10 bases between them. The CDR3 bases are TGTGCCAGCAGCTTTACAGCACTTTCCTACGAGCAGTACTTC. Its protein product is CASSFTALSYEQYF.

The chain has TRBV7-9 and TRBJ2-7; weak D call: TRBD1 (5 bases). Germline assignment: CDR1 SEHNR and CDR2 FQNEAQ (reference sequence). The CDR3 length is 14 residues. Trimming removed 3 bases at V and 0 bases at J, with 9 bases between. CDR3 bases: TGTGCCAGCAGCTTTCTGACAGCCTCCTACGAGCAGTACTTC. Translated: CASSFLTASYEQYF.

The chain recombines TRBV6-5 with TRBJ2-7; D possibly corresponds to TRBD2 (6 bases). The CDR3 is 12 residues long. Germline assignment: CDR1 MNHEY and CDR2 SVGAGI. The ends were cut back, 4 bases at V and 7 bases at J, with 11 bases in the middle. The CDR3 bases are TGTGCCAGCAGTTTACGGGGGTGGGAGCAGTACTTC. This encodes CASSLRGWEQYF.

The chain links TRBV6-6 to TRBJ2-5; 7 positions match TRBD2. The end of the DNA is better explained by TRBJ2-7, so the J call may be wrong. This CDR3 is 16 amino acids long. Germline CDR1 and CDR2: MNHNY and SVGAGI (reference sequence). CDR3 nucleotides: TGTGCCAGCACCAGAAGTCGGCTAGCGGACTCCTACGAGCAGTACTTC. It is translated as CASTRSRLADSYEQYF.

This clone appeared a few times. The CDR3 DNA reads TGTGCCAGCAATAGTATCAGGGCTAAGGACGAGCAGTACTTC. Its protein product is CASNSIRAKDEQYF. The V and J genes are TRBV28 and TRBJ2-7; D may be TRBD1 (5 bases). The CDR3 spans 14 residues. The V gene's germline CDR1 is MDHEN and CDR2 SYDVKM. Deletions cut 7 bases from V and 5 bases from J, with 18 bases between.

A few counts support this clone. The DNA of the CDR3 is TGTGCCAGCACTGTTTGGGGGGATTGGAGCGAGCAGTACTTC. It translates to CASTVWGDWSEQYF. This rearrangement joins TRBV13 to TRBJ2-7; TRBD2 might be the D (6 bases). The CDR3 totals 14 residues. Germline V gene data show CDR1 as PRHDT and CDR2 as FYEKMQ (reference sequence). V gave up 7 bases and J gave up 6 bases, with 19 bases separating them.

This clone was found once. Other DNA variants within this sample encode the same CDR3. The chain combines TRBV7-2 with TRBJ2-5; D is unclear. Trimming took off 6 bases at V and 1 base at J, with 3 bases between the two ends. Germline CDR1 is SGHTA and CDR2 is FQGNSA. This CDR3 is built from 11 residues. CDR3 region: CASRSQETQYF. CDR3 DNA: TGTGCCAGCAGGTCCCAAGAGACCCAGTACTTC.

The chain joins TRBV5-5 to TRBJ1-5; TRBD1 matches at 9 bases. V dropped 6 bases and J dropped 5; count of bases not matched to a gene: 9. Looked up from germline, CDR1 is SGHKS and CDR2 is YYEKEE (reference sequence). The CDR3 is 15 amino acids. CDR3 sequence reads: CASKPTGGLDQPQHF. CDR3 DNA sequence: TGTGCCAGCAAACCGACAGGGGGGCTCGATCAGCCCCAGCATTTT.

The chain employs TRBV29-1 and TRBJ2-2, with D unresolved. Germline V lookup: CDR1 SQVTM, CDR2 ANQGSEA. V was cut by 0 bases and J by 8 bases, with 4 bases left in between. CDR3 length equals 11 residues. The CDR3 coding sequence is TGCAGCGTTGAAGAGTATGGGGAGCTGTTTTTT. Its protein product is CSVEEYGELFF.

This chain connects TRBV7-9 to TRBJ1-3; 7 bases agree with TRBD1. V gave up 3 bases and J gave up 6 bases; unmatched junction bases: 2. The CDR3 has 13 residues. The germline gives CDR1 SEHNR, CDR2 FQNEAQ (reference sequence). The CDR3 region has the DNA TGTGCCAGCAGCTTCAGGGGGACAAACACCATATATTTT. This gives the protein CASSFRGTNTIYF.

The gene calls are TRBV5-6 and TRBJ1-5; D may be TRBD1 (5 bases). The CDR3 sequence is 15 residues long. V lost 1 base, J lost 6 bases, and 14 bases lay in between. Looked up from germline, CDR1 is SGHDT and CDR2 is YYEEEE. The CDR3 region is CASSLSGGRGQPQHF. Written as DNA, the CDR3 is TGTGCCAGCAGCTTGTCTGGGGGTCGTGGTCAGCCCCAGCATTTT.

The chain is built from TRBV5-6 and TRBJ1-2, with 9 bases lining up with TRBD1. The CDR3 has 17 residues. Germline CDR1 is SGHDT and CDR2 is YYEEEE. The trim removed 3 bases at V and 2 bases at J, leaving 11 bases unmatched. Here the CDR3 DNA reads TGTGCCAGCAGCTCACCCGGGACAGGGCTAAAGAACTATGGCTACACCTTC. Translating gives CASSSPGTGLKNYGYTF.

V gene TRBV9 combines with J gene TRBJ2-3; perhaps TRBD2 as D (5 bases). This CDR3 spans 14 amino acids. Trimming took off 0 bases at V and 4 bases at J, with 9 bases between the two ends. The germline gives CDR1 SGDLS, CDR2 YYNGEE. This chain's CDR3 is CASSVAGSPDTQYF. The DNA for the CDR3 is TGTGCCAGCAGCGTAGCGGGAAGTCCAGATACGCAGTATTTT.

The chain is built from TRBV7-2 and TRBJ1-5, with a weak D call TRBD1 (5 bases). Trimming took off 1 base at V and 6 bases at J, with 13 bases between the two ends. Germline assignment: CDR1 SGHTA and CDR2 FQGNSA. CDR3 size: 15 residues. The chain's CDR3 is CASSLGSVRAQPQHF. The CDR3 nucleotides are TGTGCCAGCAGCTTAGGATCGGTCAGGGCTCAGCCCCAGCATTTT.

The chain carries TRBV6-5 and TRBJ1-4; D possibly corresponds to TRBD1 (5 bases). V was shortened by 7 bases and J by 8 bases, with 14 bases between the two germline ends. The CDR3 length is 13 residues. The V gene's germline CDR1 is MNHEY and CDR2 SVGAGI. In DNA form, the CDR3 reads TGTGCCAGCAAGGGGACCGCACGCGAAAAACTGTTTTTT. This encodes CASKGTAREKLFF.

The chain employs TRBV2 and TRBJ2-7, with D uncertain. V was trimmed by 3 bases and J by 7 bases, leaving 10 bases between them. CDR3 length: 12 residues. Germline assignment: CDR1 SNHLY and CDR2 FYNNEI. The CDR3 DNA is TGTGCCAGCAGTGATTATTTTAGGGAGCAGTACTTC. Its translation is CASSDYFREQYF. The full variable domain, completed using reference TRBV2 and TRBJ2-7, is EPEVTQTPSHQVTQMGQEVILRCVPISNHLYFYWYRQILGQKVEFLVSFYNNEISEKSEIFDDQFSVERPDGSNFTLKIRSTKLEDSAMYFCASSDYFREQYFGPGTRLTVT.

The chain is built from TRBV29-1 and TRBJ2-5, with no clear D. The CDR3 extends over 14 amino acids. Trimming shortened V by 1 base and J by 4 bases, and 13 bases separated the two germline ends. Germline values: CDR1 SQVTM, CDR2 ANQGSEA. This chain's CDR3 is CSVEVGPWGETQYF. CDR3 coding DNA: TGCAGCGTTGAAGTTGGTCCTTGGGGAGAGACCCAGTACTTC.

The CDR3 bases are TGTGCCAGCAACAAAGATGGGGTTGAAGCTTTCTTT. Protein: CASNKDGVEAFF. V usage is TRBV7-9 and J usage is TRBJ1-1; D is uncertain. Germline values: CDR1 SEHNR, CDR2 FQNEAQ (reference sequence). This CDR3 is built from 12 residues. V shed 7 bases and J shed 7 bases, with 13 bases lying between them.

V gene TRBV7-9 combines with J gene TRBJ1-2; D may be TRBD1 (6 bases). V was cut by 5 bases and J by 0 bases, with 16 bases left in between. Germline V gene data show CDR1 as SEHNR and CDR2 as FQNEAQ (reference sequence). There are 16 residues in the CDR3. The CDR3 bases are TGTGCCAGCAGCCCGACCGGGACACTTCCTAACTATGGCTACACCTTC. Translating gives CASSPTGTLPNYGYTF.

V usage is TRBV7-6 and J usage is TRBJ1-6; perhaps TRBD1 as D (6 bases). The CDR3 is made up of 16 amino acids. Germline CDR1 SGHVS, CDR2 FNYEAQ. Trimming cost V 1 base and J 3 bases, with 10 bases left between them. The CDR3, as DNA: TGTGCCAGCAGCTTAGACGGGGGCAGCTATAATTCACCCCTCCACTTT. Translating it yields CASSLDGGSYNSPLHF.

This clone was detected a few times. The J gene is TRBJ1-4, the V gene TRBV27; D gene unclear. Between the trimmed V and J ends, which lost 6 bases and 3 bases, there was a span of 2 bases. CDR3 length: 11 residues. Germline lookup yields CDR1 MNHEY and CDR2 SMNVEV (reference sequence). CDR3 DNA: TGTGCCAGCAGCTCTAATGAAAAACTGTTTTTT. Protein sequence: CASSSNEKLFF.

The chain has TRBV5-6 and TRBJ2-4; possible D gene TRBD2, 5 bases. The germline V and J ends were trimmed by 0 bases and 6 bases, with 7 bases remaining between them. CDR1 is SGHDT, CDR2 YYEEEE, per germline. CDR3 length equals 13 residues. The CDR3 DNA reads TGTGCCAGCAGCTTGGGCGGGTTAAACATTCAGTACTTC. Amino acid sequence: CASSLGGLNIQYF.

This CDR3 reads CASSFGNSPLHF. For the CDR3, the DNA is TGCGCCAGCAGCTTCGGGAATTCACCCCTCCACTTT. This chain connects TRBV5-1 to TRBJ1-6; D is uncertain. V was shortened by 2 bases and J by 7 bases, with 4 bases between the two germline ends. Germline V gene sequence: CDR1 SGHRS, CDR2 YFSETQ. CDR3 size: 12 residues.

V usage is TRBV5-1 and J usage is TRBJ2-7; 7 positions agree with TRBD2. This CDR3 spans 13 amino acids. Per the germline V gene, CDR1 is SGHRS and CDR2 is YFSETQ. J was trimmed by 3 bases and V by 2 bases; bases with no gene match: 2. The CDR3 nucleotides are TGCGCCAGCAGCTTAGCTAGCGGCTACGAGCAGTACTTC. Protein product: CASSLASGYEQYF.